The 24 T cell receptor beta chains below were found in one sample sequenced in a study of blood T cell repertoires in COVID-19. Sequencing was performed with immunoSEQ multiplex PCR; in TCRdb, only in-frame clones are kept and a portion is missing. The top ten clones hold 6.2% of a sample with roughly 120,000 clones, about 74% of them seen once. Sample: peripheral blood. The receptors were sampled from a man aged 65 to 79 with acute or convalescent COVID-19.

This clone showed up just a few times. V usage is TRBV5-6 and J usage is TRBJ1-4; 8 nucleotides align to TRBD1. Looked up from germline, CDR1 is SGHDT and CDR2 is YYEEEE. The CDR3 length is 14 residues. The V gene end was trimmed by 5 bases and the J gene end by 5 bases; junction bases not matched to a gene: 5. As DNA, the CDR3 is TGTGCCAGCAGTAGGACAGGGTTAAATGAAAAACTGTTTTTT. Translating it yields CASSRTGLNEKLFF.

The gene calls are TRBV3-1 (or the pseudogene TRBV3-2) and TRBJ1-6, with D perhaps matching TRBD1 (5 bases). The CDR3 consists of 15 residues. Germline loops: CDR1 LGHDT, CDR2 YNNKEL (reference sequence). Trimming took off 5 bases at V and 1 base at J, with 9 bases between the two ends. The CDR3 spells CASSSQGSYNSPLHF. CDR3 coding DNA: TGTGCCAGCAGCTCTCAGGGATCCTATAATTCACCCCTCCACTTT.

The CDR3 DNA reads as TGCGCCAGCAGCCAAGCCGACAGGGGGCCAGATCAGCCCCAGCATTTT. It specifies CASSQADRGPDQPQHF. The chain carries TRBV4-1 and TRBJ1-5, with 10 positions matching TRBD1. With 1 base clipped from V and 5 bases from J, the junction kept 5 bases outside the gene matches. Germline V gene lookup returns CDR1 MGHRA and CDR2 YSYEKL. This CDR3 spans 16 amino acids.

The gene calls are TRBV19 and TRBJ2-1; possible D gene TRBD2, 5 bases. With 5 bases removed from V and 0 bases from J, the gap between germline ends came to 17 bases. The CDR3 sequence is 17 residues long. Germline V gene data show CDR1 as LNHDA and CDR2 as SQIVND (reference sequence). CDR3 nucleotide sequence: TGTGCCAGTAGTTATGATCGCGGGTGGAGCTCCTACAATGAGCAGTTCTTC. Translating it yields CASSYDRGWSSYNEQFF.

This clone came up a few times. This chain uses TRBV30 with TRBJ2-7; 7 positions match TRBD2. CDR1 is GTSNPN and CDR2 is SVGIG in the germline V gene (reference sequence). This CDR3 region has 17 residues. Unmatched junction bases numbered 16, after V lost 2 bases and J lost 3 bases. The CDR3: CAWSRPGGMAPYYEQYF. CDR3 coding DNA: TGTGCCTGGAGTAGGCCCGGGGGGATGGCCCCATACTACGAGCAGTACTTC.

This chain links TRBV6-2 or TRBV6-3 with TRBJ2-6; 7 positions agree with TRBD2. This CDR3 comprises 17 residues. Germline V CDR1 and CDR2: MNHEY, SVGEGT. The J segment lost 1 base and the V segment lost 5 bases, leaving 8 bases of the junction unmatched. The CDR3 DNA reads TGTGCCAGCAGTCGTCAACCCGGGAGGTCTGGGGCCAACGTCCTGACTTTC. It specifies CASSRQPGRSGANVLTF.

The chain has TRBV2 and TRBJ2-3; no clear D gene. This CDR3 is built from 11 residues. Per germline, CDR1 SNHLY and CDR2 FYNNEI. The V and J ends lost 6 bases and 2 bases respectively, with 3 bases between them. Written as DNA, the CDR3 is TGTGCCAGCAGGTACACAGATACGCAGTATTTT. It yields the protein CASRYTDTQYF.

The chain uses TRBV19 and TRBJ1-5, with unresolved D. Germline V CDR1 and CDR2: LNHDA, SQIVND (reference sequence). The V and J ends lost 3 bases and 5 bases respectively, with 5 bases between them. CDR3 length: 12 amino acids. In DNA, the CDR3 is TGTGCCAGTAGTATTCGAGATCAGCCCCAGCATTTT. It specifies CASSIRDQPQHF. The variable domain in full, completed from reference TRBV19 and TRBJ1-5, reads DGGITQSPKYLFRKEGQNVTLSCEQNLNHDAMYWYRQDPGQGLRLIYYSQIVNDFQKGDIAEGYSVSREKKESFPLTVTSAQKNPTAFYLCASSIRDQPQHFGDGTRLSIL.

The J gene is TRBJ2-3, the V gene TRBV5-1, with 8 bases identical to TRBD2. CDR3 size: 16 residues. CDR1 is SGHRS and CDR2 is YFSETQ in the germline V gene. V dropped 0 bases and J dropped 4; count of bases not matched to a gene: 7. The CDR3 loop reads CASSLAAGGVADTQYF. As DNA, the CDR3 is TGCGCCAGCAGCTTGGCGGCGGGGGGCGTCGCAGATACGCAGTATTTT.

This clone was recorded once. The V and J genes are TRBV30 and TRBJ1-6; 7 positions agree with TRBD1. The CDR3 has 14 amino acids. Germline V lookup: CDR1 GTSNPN, CDR2 SVGIG (reference sequence). J was trimmed by 6 bases and V by 3 bases; bases with no gene match: 5. The CDR3 sequence: CAWSGTVFNSPLHF. The DNA for the CDR3 is TGTGCCTGGAGCGGGACAGTGTTTAATTCACCCCTCCACTTT.

The chain is built from TRBV9 and TRBJ2-2; D might be TRBD2 (6 bases). The germline gives CDR1 SGDLS, CDR2 YYNGEE. The V end was cut by 0 bases, the J end by 7 bases, with 16 bases between. This CDR3 is 16 amino acids long. Written as DNA, the CDR3 is TGTGCCAGCAGCGTAGCTACCGGGACTGGGGGCGGGGAGCTGTTTTTT. As protein: CASSVATGTGGGELFF.

This clone has just one count. The chain joins TRBV11-2 to TRBJ1-2; a weak D match, TRBD1 (6 bases). The CDR3 runs to 15 residues. The V gene's germline CDR1 is SGHAT and CDR2 FQNNGV. The ends were cut back, 5 bases at V and 3 bases at J, with 16 bases in the middle. The CDR3 sequence is CASSRNRVVDYGYTF. Written as DNA, the CDR3 is TGTGCCAGCAGCCGAAACAGGGTTGTGGACTATGGCTACACCTTC. Drawing the rest from reference TRBV11-2 and TRBJ1-2, the complete variable domain is EAGVAQSPRYKIIEKRQSVAFWCNPISGHATLYWYQQILGQGPKLLIQFQNNGVVDDSQLPKDRFSAERLKGVDSTLKIQPAKLEDSAVYLCASSRNRVVDYGYTFGSGTRLTVV.

V and J are TRBV9 and TRBJ2-5, with D possibly matching TRBD1 (6 bases). From germline, CDR1 is SGDLS and CDR2 YYNGEE. The germline V and J ends were trimmed by 0 bases and 0 bases, with 9 bases remaining between them. CDR3 length: 15 amino acids. CDR3 in amino acids: CASSVGAGDQETQYF. For the CDR3, the DNA is TGTGCCAGCAGCGTAGGGGCAGGGGACCAAGAGACCCAGTACTTC.

J is TRBJ2-7 and V is TRBV9; D gene unclear. The length of the CDR3 is 13 residues. Germline CDR1 SGDLS, CDR2 YYNGEE. V shed 4 bases and J shed 6 bases, with 14 bases lying between them. CDR3 region: CASSPSASGEQYF. CDR3 in DNA: TGTGCCAGCAGCCCCAGCGCGTCGGGCGAGCAGTACTTC.

V usage is TRBV6-5 and J usage is TRBJ2-7, with 7 bases that match TRBD1. CDR3 length: 15 amino acids. The V and J ends lost 0 bases and 6 bases, in that order; junction bases with no gene match: 8. Germline assignment: CDR1 MNHEY and CDR2 SVGAGI. The CDR3: CASSYSGTVELEQYF. Here the CDR3 DNA reads TGTGCCAGCAGTTACTCGGGGACAGTCGAGCTCGAGCAGTACTTC.

The rearrangement joins TRBV28 to TRBJ2-2; D unresolved. With 1 base removed from V and 3 bases from J, the gap between germline ends came to 6 bases. The CDR3 spans 14 residues. Germline assignment: CDR1 MDHEN and CDR2 SYDVKM. CDR3 sequence reads: CASSLSGYTGELFF. Here the CDR3 DNA reads TGTGCCAGCAGTTTATCAGGTTACACCGGGGAGCTGTTTTTT.

This chain joins TRBV15 and TRBJ1-1, with D unclear. V dropped 0 bases and J dropped 1 base, with 12 bases sitting between them. The CDR3 length is 16 residues. CDR1 LNHNV and CDR2 YYDKDF come from the germline V gene (reference sequence). The CDR3, as DNA: TGTGCCACCAGCAGAGATGTTAGACACGGGAACACTGAAGCTTTCTTT. The encoded protein is CATSRDVRHGNTEAFF.

The V gene is TRBV5-4, the J gene TRBJ2-3, with D perhaps TRBD2 (5 bases). Germline assignment: CDR1 SGHNT and CDR2 YYREEE (reference sequence). CDR3 length: 16 amino acids. The V and J ends lost 3 bases and 2 bases respectively, with 16 bases between them. CDR3 DNA: TGTGCCAGCAGCTGGATTACCATGGGAGACACAGATACGCAGTATTTT. It specifies CASSWITMGDTDTQYF. The full variable domain, in which reference TRBV5-4 and TRBJ2-3 provide the parts outside the CDR3, is ETGVTQSPTHLIKTRGQQVTLRCSSQSGHNTVSWYQQALGQGPQFIFQYYREEENGRGNFPPRFSGLQFPNYSSELNVNALELDDSALYLCASSWITMGDTDTQYFGPGTRLTVL.

The chain uses TRBV5-1 and TRBJ1-1; the D is unclear. The germline CDR1 and CDR2 sequences are SGHRS and YFSETQ. The length of the CDR3 is 15 residues. The germline V and J ends were trimmed by 0 bases and 7 bases, with 16 bases remaining between them. CDR3 sequence reads: CASSLASDLGFEAFF. The CDR3 DNA reads as TGCGCCAGCAGCTTGGCCTCAGATCTGGGCTTTGAAGCTTTCTTT. Looking up the rest from reference TRBV5-1 and TRBJ1-1 gives the full variable domain: KAGVTQTPRYLIKTRGQQVTLSCSPISGHRSVSWYQQTPGQGLQFLFEYFSETQRNKGNFPGRFSGRQFSNSRSEMNVSTLELGDSALYLCASSLASDLGFEAFFGQGTRLTVV.

The rearrangement uses TRBV7-2 and TRBJ2-1; 14 bases are shared with TRBD2. Trimming cost V 5 bases and J 10 bases; bases outside gene matches: 10. The length of the CDR3 is 16 residues. The germline V gene encodes CDR1 SGHTA and CDR2 FQGNSA. The CDR3 sequence is CASSPPGLAGAREQFF. CDR3 DNA: TGTGCCAGCAGCCCGCCGGGACTAGCGGGAGCAAGGGAGCAGTTCTTC. The complete variable domain, with remaining parts taken from reference TRBV7-2 and TRBJ2-1, reads GAGVSQSPSNKVTEKGKDVELRCDPISGHTALYWYRQSLGQGLEFLIYFQGNSAPDKSGLPSDRFSAERTGGSVSTLTIQRTQQEDSAVYLCASSPPGLAGAREQFFGPGTRLTVL.

The J gene is TRBJ1-2, the V gene TRBV4-2, with 10 bases lining up with TRBD1. The CDR3 totals 16 residues. Germline V lookup: CDR1 LGHNA, CDR2 YNFKEQ. V shed 0 bases, J shed 4 bases, and the junction held 5 bases outside the gene matches. The CDR3 loop reads CASSQDDRGLGYGYTF. The CDR3 DNA reads as TGTGCCAGCAGCCAAGATGACAGGGGGCTGGGCTATGGCTACACCTTC.

This sequence joins TRBV7-9 and TRBJ1-4, with unresolved D. The CDR3 loop spans 12 amino acids. Germline V gene lookup returns CDR1 SEHNR and CDR2 FQNEAQ (reference sequence). Trimming pared 6 bases from V and 4 bases from J, leaving 6 bases between. The CDR3 sequence: CASSPSNEKLFF. The CDR3 DNA reads as TGTGCCAGCAGTCCCAGTAATGAAAAACTGTTTTTT.

V usage is TRBV5-1 and J usage is TRBJ2-1; tentatively, D is TRBD2 (6 bases). From germline, CDR1 is SGHRS and CDR2 YFSETQ. V was trimmed by 4 bases and J by 3 bases, leaving 11 bases between them. The CDR3 spans 14 residues. CDR3 loop: CASSPGEFYNEQFF. CDR3 coding DNA: TGCGCCAGCAGCCCGGGGGAATTCTACAATGAGCAGTTCTTC. The full variable domain, with the rest looked up from reference TRBV5-1 and TRBJ2-1, is KAGVTQTPRYLIKTRGQQVTLSCSPISGHRSVSWYQQTPGQGLQFLFEYFSETQRNKGNFPGRFSGRQFSNSRSEMNVSTLELGDSALYLCASSPGEFYNEQFFGPGTRLTVL.

This clone came up a few times. The chain carries TRBV2 and TRBJ2-2, with TRBD2 as a possible D gene (5 bases). This CDR3 spans 13 amino acids. Per germline, CDR1 SNHLY and CDR2 FYNNEI. V lost 1 base and J 6 bases, leaving 6 bases between the germline ends. This CDR3 reads CASSEDGAGELFF. CDR3 in DNA: TGTGCCAGCAGTGAAGACGGGGCCGGGGAGCTGTTTTTT.